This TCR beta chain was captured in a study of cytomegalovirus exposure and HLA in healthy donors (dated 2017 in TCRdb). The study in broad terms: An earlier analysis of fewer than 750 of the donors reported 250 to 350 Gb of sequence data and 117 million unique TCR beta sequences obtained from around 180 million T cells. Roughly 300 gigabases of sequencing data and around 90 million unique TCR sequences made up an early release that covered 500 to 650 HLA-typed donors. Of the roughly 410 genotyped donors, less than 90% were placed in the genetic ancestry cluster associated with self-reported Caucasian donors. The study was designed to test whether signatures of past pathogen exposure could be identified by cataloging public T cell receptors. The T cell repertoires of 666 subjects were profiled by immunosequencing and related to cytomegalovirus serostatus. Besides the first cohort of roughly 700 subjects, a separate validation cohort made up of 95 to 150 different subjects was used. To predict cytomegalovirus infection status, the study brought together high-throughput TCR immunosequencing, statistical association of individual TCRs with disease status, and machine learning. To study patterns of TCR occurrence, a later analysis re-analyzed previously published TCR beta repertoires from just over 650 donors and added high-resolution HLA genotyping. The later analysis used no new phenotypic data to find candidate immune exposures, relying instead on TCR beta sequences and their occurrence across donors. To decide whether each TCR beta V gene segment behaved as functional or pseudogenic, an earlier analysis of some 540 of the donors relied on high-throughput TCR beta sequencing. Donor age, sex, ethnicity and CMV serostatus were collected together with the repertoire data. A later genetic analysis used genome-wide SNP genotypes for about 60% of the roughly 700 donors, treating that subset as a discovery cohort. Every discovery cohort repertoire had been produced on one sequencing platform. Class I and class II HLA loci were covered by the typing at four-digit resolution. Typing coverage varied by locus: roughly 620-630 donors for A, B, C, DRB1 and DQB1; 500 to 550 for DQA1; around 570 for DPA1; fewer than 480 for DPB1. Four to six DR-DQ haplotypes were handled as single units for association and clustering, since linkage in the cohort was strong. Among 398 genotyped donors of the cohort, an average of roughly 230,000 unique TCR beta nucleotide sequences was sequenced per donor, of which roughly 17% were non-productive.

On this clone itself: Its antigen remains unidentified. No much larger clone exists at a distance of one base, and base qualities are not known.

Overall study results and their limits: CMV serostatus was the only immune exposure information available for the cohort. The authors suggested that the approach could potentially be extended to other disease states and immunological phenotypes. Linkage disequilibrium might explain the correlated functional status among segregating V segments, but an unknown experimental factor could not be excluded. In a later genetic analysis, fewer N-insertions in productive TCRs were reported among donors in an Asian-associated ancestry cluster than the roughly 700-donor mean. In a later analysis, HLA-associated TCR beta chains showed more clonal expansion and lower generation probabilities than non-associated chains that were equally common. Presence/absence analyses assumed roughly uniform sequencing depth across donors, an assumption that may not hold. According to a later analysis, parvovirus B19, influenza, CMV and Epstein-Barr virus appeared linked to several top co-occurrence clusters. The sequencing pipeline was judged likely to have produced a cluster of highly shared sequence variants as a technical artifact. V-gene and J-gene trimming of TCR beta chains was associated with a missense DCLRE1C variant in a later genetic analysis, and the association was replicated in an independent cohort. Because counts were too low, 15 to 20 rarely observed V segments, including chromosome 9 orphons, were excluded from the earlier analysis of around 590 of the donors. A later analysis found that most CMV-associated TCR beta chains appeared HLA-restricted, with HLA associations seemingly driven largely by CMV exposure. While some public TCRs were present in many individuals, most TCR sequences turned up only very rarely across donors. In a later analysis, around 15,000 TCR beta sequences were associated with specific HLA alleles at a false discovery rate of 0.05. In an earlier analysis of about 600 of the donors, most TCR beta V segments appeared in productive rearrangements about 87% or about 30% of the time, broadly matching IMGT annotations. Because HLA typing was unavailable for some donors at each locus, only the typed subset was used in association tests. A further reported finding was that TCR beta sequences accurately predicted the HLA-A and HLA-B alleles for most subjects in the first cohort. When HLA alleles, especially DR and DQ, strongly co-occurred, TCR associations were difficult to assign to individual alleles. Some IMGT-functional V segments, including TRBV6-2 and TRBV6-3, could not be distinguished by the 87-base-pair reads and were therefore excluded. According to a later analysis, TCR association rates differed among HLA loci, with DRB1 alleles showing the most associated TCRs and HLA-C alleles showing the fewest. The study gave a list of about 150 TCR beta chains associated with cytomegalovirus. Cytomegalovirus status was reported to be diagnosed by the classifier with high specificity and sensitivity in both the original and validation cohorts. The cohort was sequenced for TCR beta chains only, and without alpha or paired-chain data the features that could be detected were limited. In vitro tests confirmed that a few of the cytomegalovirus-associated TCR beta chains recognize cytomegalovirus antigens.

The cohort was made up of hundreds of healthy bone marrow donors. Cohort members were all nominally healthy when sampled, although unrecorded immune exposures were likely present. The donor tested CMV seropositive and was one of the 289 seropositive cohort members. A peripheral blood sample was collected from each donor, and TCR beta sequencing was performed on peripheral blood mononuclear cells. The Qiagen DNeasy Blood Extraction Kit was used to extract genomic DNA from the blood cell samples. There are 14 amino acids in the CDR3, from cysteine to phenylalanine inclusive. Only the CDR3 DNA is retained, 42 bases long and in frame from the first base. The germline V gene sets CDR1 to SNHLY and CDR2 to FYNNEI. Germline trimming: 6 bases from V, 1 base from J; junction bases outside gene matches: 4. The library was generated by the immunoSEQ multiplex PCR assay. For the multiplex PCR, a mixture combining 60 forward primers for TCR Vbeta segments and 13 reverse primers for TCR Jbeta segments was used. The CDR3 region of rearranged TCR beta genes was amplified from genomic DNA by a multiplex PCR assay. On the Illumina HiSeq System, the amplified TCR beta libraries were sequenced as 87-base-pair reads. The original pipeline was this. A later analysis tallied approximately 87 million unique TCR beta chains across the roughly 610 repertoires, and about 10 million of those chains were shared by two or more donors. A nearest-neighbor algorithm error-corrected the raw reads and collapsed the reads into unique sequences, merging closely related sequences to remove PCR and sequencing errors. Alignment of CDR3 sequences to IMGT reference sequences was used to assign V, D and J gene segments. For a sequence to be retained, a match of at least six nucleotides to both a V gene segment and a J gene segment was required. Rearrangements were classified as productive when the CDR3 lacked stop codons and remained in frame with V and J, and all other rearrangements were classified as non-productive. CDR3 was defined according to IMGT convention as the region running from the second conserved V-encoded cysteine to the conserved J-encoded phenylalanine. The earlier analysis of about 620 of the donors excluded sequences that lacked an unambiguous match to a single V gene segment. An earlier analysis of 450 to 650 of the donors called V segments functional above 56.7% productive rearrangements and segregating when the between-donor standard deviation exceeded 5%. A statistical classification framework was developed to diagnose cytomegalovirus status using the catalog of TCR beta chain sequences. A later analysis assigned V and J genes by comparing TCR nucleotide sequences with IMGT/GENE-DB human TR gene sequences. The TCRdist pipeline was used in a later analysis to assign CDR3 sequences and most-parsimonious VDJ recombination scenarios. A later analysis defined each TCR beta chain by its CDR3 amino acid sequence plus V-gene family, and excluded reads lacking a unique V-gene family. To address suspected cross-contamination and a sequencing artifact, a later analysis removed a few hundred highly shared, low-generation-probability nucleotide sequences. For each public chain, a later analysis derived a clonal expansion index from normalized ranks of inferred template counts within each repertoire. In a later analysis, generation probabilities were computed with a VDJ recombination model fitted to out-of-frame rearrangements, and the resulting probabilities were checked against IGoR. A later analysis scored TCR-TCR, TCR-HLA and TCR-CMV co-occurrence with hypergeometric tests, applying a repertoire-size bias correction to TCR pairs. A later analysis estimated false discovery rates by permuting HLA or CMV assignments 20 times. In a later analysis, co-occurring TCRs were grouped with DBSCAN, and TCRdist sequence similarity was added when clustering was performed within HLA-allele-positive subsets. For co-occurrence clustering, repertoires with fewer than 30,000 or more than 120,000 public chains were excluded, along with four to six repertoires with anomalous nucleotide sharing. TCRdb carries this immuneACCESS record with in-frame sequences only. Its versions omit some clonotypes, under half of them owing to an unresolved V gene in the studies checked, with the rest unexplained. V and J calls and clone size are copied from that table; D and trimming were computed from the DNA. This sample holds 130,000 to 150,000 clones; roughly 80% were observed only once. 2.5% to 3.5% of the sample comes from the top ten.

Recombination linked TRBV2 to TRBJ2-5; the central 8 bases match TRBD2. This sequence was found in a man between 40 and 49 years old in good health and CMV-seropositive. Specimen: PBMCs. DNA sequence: TGTGCCAGCAGGTTTACTAGCGGCCAAGAGACCCAGTACTTC. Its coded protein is CASRFTSGQETQYF.